These 8 T cell receptor beta chains share one sample of origin, sequenced in a study of blood T cell repertoires in COVID-19. Clones were read by immunoSEQ multiplex PCR, and TCRdb kept only the in-frame ones, dropping some. The sample has more than 200,000 clones, 81% seen once. The material sequenced was peripheral blood. The receptors shown here come from a woman older than 75 with acute or convalescent COVID-19.

This chain joins TRBV2 and TRBJ1-5; D uncertain. The V gene lost 1 base and the J gene lost 4 bases, with 11 bases spanning the gap. The germline V gene has CDR1 SNHLY and CDR2 FYNNEI. The CDR3 is made up of 15 amino acids. CDR3 in DNA: TGTGCCAGCAGTGAAGAAGCGGCAGGTAATCAGCCCCAGCATTTT. Translating gives CASSEEAAGNQPQHF.

Details on this clone: Mismatch with germline at one junction end may stem from a read error. V and J are TRBV7-8 and TRBJ2-5, with 10 bases identical to TRBD2. The germline CDR1 and CDR2 sequences are SGHVS and FQNEAQ. This CDR3 has 14 residues. The CDR3 nucleotides read TGTGCCAGCAGCGTAGCGGGAGGAGAAGAGACCCAGTACTTC. Translating it yields CASSVAGGEETQYF.

V is TRBV5-1 and J is TRBJ1-2, with a tentative D call TRBD1 (6 bases). Germline assignment: CDR1 SGHRS and CDR2 YFSETQ. Trimming took 0 bases from V and 4 from J, leaving 10 bases between them. The CDR3 is made up of 14 amino acids. The chain's CDR3 is CASSLDRGAYGYTF. In DNA form, the CDR3 reads TGCGCCAGCAGCTTGGACCGGGGGGCCTATGGCTACACCTTC. Supplemented by reference TRBV5-1 and TRBJ1-2, the full variable domain reads KAGVTQTPRYLIKTRGQQVTLSCSPISGHRSVSWYQQTPGQGLQFLFEYFSETQRNKGNFPGRFSGRQFSNSRSEMNVSTLELGDSALYLCASSLDRGAYGYTFGSGTRLTVV.

The chain couples TRBV10-1 to TRBJ1-1; D might be TRBD1 (6 bases). CDR1 and CDR2 (germline): WNHNN, SYGVQD (reference sequence). This CDR3 contains 16 residues. Trimming removed 2 bases from V and 1 base from J, with 14 bases in between. In DNA form, the CDR3 reads TGCGCCAGCAGTGAGATGAGGGGGGGGCCGAACACTGAAGCTTTCTTT. It codes for CASSEMRGGPNTEAFF.

This chain joins TRBV3-1 (or the pseudogene TRBV3-2) and TRBJ2-3; D remains ambiguous. V lost 2 bases and J 4 bases, leaving 7 bases between the germline ends. The CDR3 contains 13 residues. Germline values: CDR1 LGHDT, CDR2 YNNKEL (reference sequence). CDR3 sequence (DNA): TGTGCCAGCAGCCAAATTTCGGCAGATACGCAGTATTTT. Its protein is CASSQISADTQYF.

The V gene is TRBV19, the J gene TRBJ2-7; 8 positions match TRBD1. Germline CDR1 LNHDA, CDR2 SQIVND (reference sequence). The CDR3 is 14 amino acids. The J segment lost 4 bases and the V segment lost 5 bases, leaving 7 bases of the junction unmatched. CDR3 in amino acids: CASSFGQGSYEQYF. In DNA form, the CDR3 reads TGTGCCAGTAGTTTTGGACAGGGTTCGTACGAGCAGTACTTC.

This chain links TRBV5-1 with TRBJ1-2, with 7 positions matching TRBD1. J gave up 8 bases and V 0 bases, and 7 bases lay outside the gene matches. The CDR3 contains 14 residues. CDR1 SGHRS and CDR2 YFSETQ come from the germline V gene. Here the CDR3 reads CASSLAEGARGYTF. Here the CDR3 DNA reads TGCGCCAGCAGCTTGGCTGAGGGGGCGCGGGGCTACACCTTC. The full variable domain, in which reference TRBV5-1 and TRBJ1-2 provide the parts outside the CDR3, is KAGVTQTPRYLIKTRGQQVTLSCSPISGHRSVSWYQQTPGQGLQFLFEYFSETQRNKGNFPGRFSGRQFSNSRSEMNVSTLELGDSALYLCASSLAEGARGYTFGSGTRLTVV.

V is TRBV7-9 and J is TRBJ2-5, with D maybe TRBD1 (6 bases). Trimming took off 3 bases at V and 5 bases at J, with 10 bases between the two ends. CDR3 length equals 13 residues. Germline CDR1 is SEHNR and CDR2 is FQNEAQ (reference sequence). This CDR3 reads CASSLTQGETQYF. DNA for the CDR3: TGTGCCAGCAGCTTGACGCAGGGGGAGACCCAGTACTTC.